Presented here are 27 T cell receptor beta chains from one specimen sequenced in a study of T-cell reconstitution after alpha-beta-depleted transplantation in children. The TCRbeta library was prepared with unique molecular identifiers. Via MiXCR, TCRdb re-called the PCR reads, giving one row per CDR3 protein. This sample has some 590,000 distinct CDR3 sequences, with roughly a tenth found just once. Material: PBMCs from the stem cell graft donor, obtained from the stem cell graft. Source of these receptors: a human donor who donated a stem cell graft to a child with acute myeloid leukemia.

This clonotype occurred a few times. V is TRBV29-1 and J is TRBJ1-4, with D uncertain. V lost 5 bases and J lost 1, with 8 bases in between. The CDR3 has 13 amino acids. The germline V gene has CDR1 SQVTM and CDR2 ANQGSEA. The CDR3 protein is CSVRSGTNEKLFF. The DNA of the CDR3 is TGCAGCGTTCGGTCAGGAACTAATGAAAAACTGTTTTTT.

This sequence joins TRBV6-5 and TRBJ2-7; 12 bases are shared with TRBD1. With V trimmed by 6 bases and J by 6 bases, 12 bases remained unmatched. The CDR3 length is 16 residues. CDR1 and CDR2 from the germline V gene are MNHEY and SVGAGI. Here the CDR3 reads CASSSRTGTGGREQYF. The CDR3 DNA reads TGTGCCAGCAGCTCCCGAACCGGGACAGGGGGCCGCGAGCAGTACTTC.

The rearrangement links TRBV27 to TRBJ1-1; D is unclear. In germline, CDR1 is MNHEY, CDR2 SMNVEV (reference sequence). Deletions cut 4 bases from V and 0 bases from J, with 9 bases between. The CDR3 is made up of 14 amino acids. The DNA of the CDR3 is TGTGCCAGCAGTTCCCCGGGTCTGAACACTGAAGCTTTCTTT. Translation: CASSSPGLNTEAFF.

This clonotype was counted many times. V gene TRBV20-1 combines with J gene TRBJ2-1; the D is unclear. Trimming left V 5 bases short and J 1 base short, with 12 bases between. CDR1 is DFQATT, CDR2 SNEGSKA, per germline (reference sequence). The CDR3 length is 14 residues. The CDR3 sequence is CSARRTASYNEQFF. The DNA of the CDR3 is TGCAGTGCTCGCCGTACAGCTTCCTACAATGAGCAGTTCTTC.

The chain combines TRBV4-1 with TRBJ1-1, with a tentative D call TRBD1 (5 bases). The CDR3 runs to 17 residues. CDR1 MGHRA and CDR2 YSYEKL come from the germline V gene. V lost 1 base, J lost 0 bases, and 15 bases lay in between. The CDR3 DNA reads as TGCGCCAGCAGCCAAGGGGCTTCCGGGGGGGTGAACACTGAAGCTTTCTTT. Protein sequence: CASSQGASGGVNTEAFF.

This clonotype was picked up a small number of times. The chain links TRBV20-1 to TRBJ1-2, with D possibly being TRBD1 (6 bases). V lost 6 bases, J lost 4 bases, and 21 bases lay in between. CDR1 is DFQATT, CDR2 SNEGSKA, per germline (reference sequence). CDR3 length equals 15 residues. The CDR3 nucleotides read TGCAGTGCCCGACAGGCGAGGATTACCCCCTATGGCTACACCTTC. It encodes CSARQARITPYGYTF.

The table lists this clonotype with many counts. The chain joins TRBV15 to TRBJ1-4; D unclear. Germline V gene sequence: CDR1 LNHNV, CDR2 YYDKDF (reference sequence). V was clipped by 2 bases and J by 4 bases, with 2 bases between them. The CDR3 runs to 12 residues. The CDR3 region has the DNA TGTGCCACCAGCAGACGTAATGAAAAACTGTTTTTT. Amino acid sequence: CATSRRNEKLFF.

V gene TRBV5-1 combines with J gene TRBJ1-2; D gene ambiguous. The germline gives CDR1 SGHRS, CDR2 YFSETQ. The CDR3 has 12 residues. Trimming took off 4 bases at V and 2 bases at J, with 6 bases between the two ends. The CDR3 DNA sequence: TGCGCCAGCAGCGATGGGAACTATGGCTACACCTTC. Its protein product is CASSDGNYGYTF.

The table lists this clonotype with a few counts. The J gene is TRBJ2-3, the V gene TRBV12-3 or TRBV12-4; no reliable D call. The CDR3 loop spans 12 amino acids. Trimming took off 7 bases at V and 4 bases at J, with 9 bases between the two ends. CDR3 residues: CASTTKADTQYF. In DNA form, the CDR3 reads TGTGCCAGCACCACCAAGGCAGATACGCAGTATTTT.

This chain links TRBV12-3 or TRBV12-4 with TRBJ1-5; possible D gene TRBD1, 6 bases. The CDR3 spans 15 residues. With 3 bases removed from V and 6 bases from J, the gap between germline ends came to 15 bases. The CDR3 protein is CASSFARGPSQPQHF. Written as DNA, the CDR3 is TGTGCCAGCAGTTTTGCCAGGGGCCCTTCTCAGCCCCAGCATTTT.

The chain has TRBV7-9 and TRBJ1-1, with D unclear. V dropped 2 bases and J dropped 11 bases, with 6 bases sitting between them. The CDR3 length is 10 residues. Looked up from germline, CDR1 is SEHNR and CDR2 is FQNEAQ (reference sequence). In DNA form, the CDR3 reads TGTGCCAGCAGCTTAACGACGGCTTTCTTT. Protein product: CASSLTTAFF.

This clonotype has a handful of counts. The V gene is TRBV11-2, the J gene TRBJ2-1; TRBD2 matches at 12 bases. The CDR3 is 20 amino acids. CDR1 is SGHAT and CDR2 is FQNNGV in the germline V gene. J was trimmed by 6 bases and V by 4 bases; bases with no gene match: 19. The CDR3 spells CASSSPVPGLAGPKGNEQFF. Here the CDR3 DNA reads TGTGCCAGCAGCTCCCCCGTCCCGGGACTAGCGGGCCCGAAAGGCAATGAGCAGTTCTTC. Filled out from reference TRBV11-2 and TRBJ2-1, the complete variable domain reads EAGVAQSPRYKIIEKRQSVAFWCNPISGHATLYWYQQILGQGPKLLIQFQNNGVVDDSQLPKDRFSAERLKGVDSTLKIQPAKLEDSAVYLCASSSPVPGLAGPKGNEQFFGPGTRLTVL.

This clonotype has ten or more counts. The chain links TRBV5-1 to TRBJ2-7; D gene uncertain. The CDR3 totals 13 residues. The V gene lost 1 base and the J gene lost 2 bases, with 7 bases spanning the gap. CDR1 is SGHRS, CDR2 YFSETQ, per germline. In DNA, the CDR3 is TGCGCCAGCAGCTTGTTTTCAGCCTACGAGCAGTACTTC. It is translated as CASSLFSAYEQYF. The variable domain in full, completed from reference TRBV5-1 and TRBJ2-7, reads KAGVTQTPRYLIKTRGQQVTLSCSPISGHRSVSWYQQTPGQGLQFLFEYFSETQRNKGNFPGRFSGRQFSNSRSEMNVSTLELGDSALYLCASSLFSAYEQYFGPGTRLTVT.

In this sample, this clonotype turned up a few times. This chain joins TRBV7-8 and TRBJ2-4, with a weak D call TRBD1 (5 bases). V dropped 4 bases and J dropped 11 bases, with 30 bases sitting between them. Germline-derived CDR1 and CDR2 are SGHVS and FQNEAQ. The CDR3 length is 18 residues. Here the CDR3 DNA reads TGTGCCAGCAGCTCGTTCCTTAACCCCAGGGAAGCCTTAGTCTTTCAGTACTTC. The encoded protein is CASSSFLNPREALVFQYF.

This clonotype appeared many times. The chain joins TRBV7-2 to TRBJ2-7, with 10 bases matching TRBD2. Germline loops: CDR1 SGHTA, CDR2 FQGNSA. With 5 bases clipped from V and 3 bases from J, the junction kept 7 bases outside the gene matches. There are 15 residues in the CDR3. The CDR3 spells CASSLTTSGVYEQYF. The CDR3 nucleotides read TGTGCCAGCAGCCTTACAACTAGCGGGGTCTACGAGCAGTACTTC.

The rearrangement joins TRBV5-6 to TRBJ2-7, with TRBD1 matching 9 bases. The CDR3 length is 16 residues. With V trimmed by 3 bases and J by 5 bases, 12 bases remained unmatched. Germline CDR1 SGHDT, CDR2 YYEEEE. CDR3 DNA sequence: TGTGCCAGCAGCTACTTACTGATGGGACAGGGTCACGAGCAGTACTTC. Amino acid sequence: CASSYLLMGQGHEQYF.

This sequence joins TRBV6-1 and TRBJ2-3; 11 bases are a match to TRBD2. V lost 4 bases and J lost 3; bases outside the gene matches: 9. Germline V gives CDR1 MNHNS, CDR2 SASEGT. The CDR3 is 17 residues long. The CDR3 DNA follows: TGTGCCAGCAGTGCCCGGCGTAGCGGGAGGGGGACAGATACGCAGTATTTT. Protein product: CASSARRSGRGTDTQYF.

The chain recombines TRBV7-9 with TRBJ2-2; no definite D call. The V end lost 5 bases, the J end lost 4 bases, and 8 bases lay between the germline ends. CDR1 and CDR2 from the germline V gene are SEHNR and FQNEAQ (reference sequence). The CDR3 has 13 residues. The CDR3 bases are TGTGCCAGCAGCCCACCAGCCACCGGGGAGCTGTTTTTT. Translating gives CASSPPATGELFF.

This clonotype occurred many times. In nucleotides, the CDR3 is TGTGCCATCAGCCGGGACAGTCAGTCCTACGAGCAGTACTTC. It is translated as CAISRDSQSYEQYF. The V and J genes are TRBV10-3 and TRBJ2-7; 7 bases match TRBD1. V lost 6 bases, J lost 1 base, and 6 bases stayed unmatched. Germline V gives CDR1 ENHRY, CDR2 SYGVKD. The CDR3 contains 14 residues.

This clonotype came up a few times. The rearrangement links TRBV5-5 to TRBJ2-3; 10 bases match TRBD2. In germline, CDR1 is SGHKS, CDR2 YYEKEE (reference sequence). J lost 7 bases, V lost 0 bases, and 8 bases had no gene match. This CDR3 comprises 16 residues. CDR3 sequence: CASSLASAGGPNTQYF. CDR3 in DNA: TGTGCCAGCAGCTTGGCCTCAGCGGGAGGGCCGAATACGCAGTATTTT.

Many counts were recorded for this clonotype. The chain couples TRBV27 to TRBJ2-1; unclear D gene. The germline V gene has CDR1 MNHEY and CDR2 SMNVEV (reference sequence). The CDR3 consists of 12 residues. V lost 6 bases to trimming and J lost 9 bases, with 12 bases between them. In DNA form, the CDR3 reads TGTGCCAGCAGCGCGTTAGTTGGTGAGCAGTTCTTC. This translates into CASSALVGEQFF.

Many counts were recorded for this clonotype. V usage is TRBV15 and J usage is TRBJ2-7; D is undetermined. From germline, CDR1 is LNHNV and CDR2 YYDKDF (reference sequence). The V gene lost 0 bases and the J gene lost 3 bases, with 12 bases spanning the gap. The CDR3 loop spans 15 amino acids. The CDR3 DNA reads TGTGCCACCAGCAGAGAACCGACTTCTGACTACGAGCAGTACTTC. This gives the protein CATSREPTSDYEQYF. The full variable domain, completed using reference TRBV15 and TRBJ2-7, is DAMVIQNPRYQVTQFGKPVTLSCSQTLNHNVMYWYQQKSSQAPKLLFHYYDKDFNNEADTPDNFQSRRPNTSFCFLDIRSPGLGDTAMYLCATSREPTSDYEQYFGPGTRLTVT.

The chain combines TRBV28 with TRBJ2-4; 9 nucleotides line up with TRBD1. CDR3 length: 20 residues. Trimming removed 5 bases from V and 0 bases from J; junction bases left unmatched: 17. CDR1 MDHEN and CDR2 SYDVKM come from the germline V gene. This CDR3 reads CASSPPRTGVTTVAKNIQYF. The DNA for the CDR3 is TGTGCCAGCAGTCCTCCCCGGACAGGGGTTACTACAGTAGCCAAAAACATTCAGTACTTC.

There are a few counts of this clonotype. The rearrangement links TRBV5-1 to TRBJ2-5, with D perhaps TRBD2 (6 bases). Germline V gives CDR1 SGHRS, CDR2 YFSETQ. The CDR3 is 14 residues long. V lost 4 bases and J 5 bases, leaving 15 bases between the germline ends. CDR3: CASSPAGIVETQYF. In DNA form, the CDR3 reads TGCGCCAGCAGCCCTGCGGGGATAGTGGAGACCCAGTACTTC.

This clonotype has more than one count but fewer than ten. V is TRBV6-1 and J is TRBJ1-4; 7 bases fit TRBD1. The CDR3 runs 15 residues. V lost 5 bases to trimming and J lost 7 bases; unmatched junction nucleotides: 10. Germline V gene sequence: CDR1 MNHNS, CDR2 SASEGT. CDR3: CASSKTTGFTEKLFF. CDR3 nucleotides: TGTGCCAGCAGTAAGACGACAGGGTTTACTGAAAAACTGTTTTTT.

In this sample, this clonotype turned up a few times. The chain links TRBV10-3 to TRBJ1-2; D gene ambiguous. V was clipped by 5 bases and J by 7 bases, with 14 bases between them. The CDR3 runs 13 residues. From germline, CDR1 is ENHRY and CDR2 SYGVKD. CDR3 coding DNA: TGTGCCATCAGTTTGGACGCCACTGGTGGCTACACCTTC. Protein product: CAISLDATGGYTF.

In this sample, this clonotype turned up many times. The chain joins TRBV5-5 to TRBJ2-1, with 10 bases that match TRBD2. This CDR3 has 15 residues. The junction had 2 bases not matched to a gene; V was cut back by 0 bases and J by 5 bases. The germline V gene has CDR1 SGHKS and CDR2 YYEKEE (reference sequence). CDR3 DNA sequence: TGTGCCAGCAGCTTGGCTAGCGGGAGTCACAATGAGCAGTTCTTC. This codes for CASSLASGSHNEQFF.